The 10 T cell receptor beta chains below all came from one sample that was sequenced in a study of T-cell memory formation after mild COVID-19. Each CDR3 protein is one row after TCRdb ran MiXCR on the 5' RACE reads. The sample lists some 250,000 distinct CDR3 sequences; more than 15% were seen once. Source material: PBMCs or a T cell subset sorted from them (not recorded which). These receptors all come from a man aged 18-30 years who had mild COVID-19 (a few samples of this study predate the infection). Cell type and time point are not known.

This clonotype was picked up many times. Written as DNA, the CDR3 is TGTGCCAGCAGCCCATGGGGGGTTACAAACATTCAGTACTTC. Amino acids: CASSPWGVTNIQYF. This rearrangement joins TRBV5-6 to TRBJ2-4; possibly TRBD2 for D (6 bases). The germline V gene has CDR1 SGHDT and CDR2 YYEEEE. The CDR3 consists of 14 residues. The V end was cut by 4 bases, the J end by 6 bases, with 14 bases between.

The gene calls are TRBV6-2 or TRBV6-3 and TRBJ1-5; TRBD1 is a possible D gene (5 bases). Germline V CDR1 and CDR2: MNHEY, SVGEGT. The CDR3 extends over 17 amino acids. The germline V and J ends were trimmed by 0 bases and 1 base, with 13 bases remaining between them. The DNA of the CDR3 is TGTGCCAGCAGTTACTCGATAGGACAACCGAGCAATCAGCCCCAGCATTTT. It specifies CASSYSIGQPSNQPQHF.

This clonotype was found a few times. This chain uses TRBV12-3 or TRBV12-4 with TRBJ2-5; D is ambiguous. V lost 1 base to trimming and J lost 1 base, with 7 bases between them. The CDR3 is 14 residues long. Here the CDR3 DNA reads TGTGCCAGCAGTTTAGGAATAGTCCAAGAGACCCAGTACTTC. As protein: CASSLGIVQETQYF.

CDR3 DNA: TGTGCCAGCAGCCAAGTCGGCAATTTCTATGGCTACACCTTC. Translation: CASSQVGNFYGYTF. The V call is TRBV3-1, the J call TRBJ1-2; D not certain. The CDR3 is 14 residues long. Per the germline V gene, CDR1 is LGHDT and CDR2 is YNNKEL (reference sequence). Trimming took off 1 base at V and 4 bases at J, with 10 bases between the two ends.

V and J are TRBV7-8 and TRBJ2-7, with D possibly TRBD2 on 5 matching bases. CDR3 length: 17 amino acids. Germline CDR1 SGHVS, CDR2 FQNEAQ. Deletions cut 5 bases from V and 0 bases from J, with 20 bases between. The CDR3 bases are TGTGCCAGCAGCCCCCCCCCGGGGATGGGATTCTCCTACGAGCAGTACTTC. Protein: CASSPPPGMGFSYEQYF.

This clonotype came up a few times. This sequence joins TRBV5-1 and TRBJ2-7; D call uncertain. Trimming shortened V by 0 bases and J by 4 bases, and 8 bases separated the two germline ends. The length of the CDR3 is 13 residues. The V gene's germline CDR1 is SGHRS and CDR2 YFSETQ. CDR3: CASSLVPRYEQYF. Written as DNA, the CDR3 is TGCGCCAGCAGCTTGGTACCGCGGTACGAGCAGTACTTC.

The sample holds a few counts of this clonotype. This chain uses TRBV6-6 with TRBJ2-7; D is unclear. V gave up 7 bases and J gave up 0 bases, with 10 bases separating them. Germline V lookup: CDR1 MNHNY, CDR2 SVGAGI (reference sequence). The CDR3 has 13 amino acids. The CDR3 DNA is TGTGCCAGCATGTTACAGCCCTCCTACGAGCAGTACTTC. This translates into CASMLQPSYEQYF.

J is TRBJ1-2 and V is TRBV5-1; D gene unclear. V shed 0 bases and J shed 2 bases, with 8 bases lying between them. This CDR3 spans 14 amino acids. Germline V lookup: CDR1 SGHRS, CDR2 YFSETQ. CDR3 nucleotides: TGCGCCAGCAGCTTGGACAACAGCAACTATGGCTACACCTTC. Amino acid sequence: CASSLDNSNYGYTF. Variable domain in full (rest from reference TRBV5-1 and TRBJ1-2): KAGVTQTPRYLIKTRGQQVTLSCSPISGHRSVSWYQQTPGQGLQFLFEYFSETQRNKGNFPGRFSGRQFSNSRSEMNVSTLELGDSALYLCASSLDNSNYGYTFGSGTRLTVV.

This clonotype has more than one count but fewer than ten. The V and J genes are TRBV4-1 and TRBJ2-7, with 8 bases fitting TRBD2. The junction had 3 bases not matched to a gene; V was cut back by 2 bases and J by 3 bases. Germline V lookup: CDR1 MGHRA, CDR2 YSYEKL. The CDR3 has 14 residues. CDR3: CASSQPGTSYEQYF. The CDR3 DNA follows: TGCGCCAGCAGCCAACCCGGGACTAGCTACGAGCAGTACTTC.

This clonotype was detected ten times or more. The rearrangement uses TRBV29-1 and TRBJ1-1, with D unresolved. Trimming removed 7 bases from V and 11 bases from J, with 17 bases in between. CDR3 size: 11 residues. From germline, CDR1 is SQVTM and CDR2 ANQGSEA. CDR3 residues: CSAVVLARAFF. The CDR3 DNA reads as TGCAGCGCGGTAGTTCTGGCTCGGGCTTTCTTT.